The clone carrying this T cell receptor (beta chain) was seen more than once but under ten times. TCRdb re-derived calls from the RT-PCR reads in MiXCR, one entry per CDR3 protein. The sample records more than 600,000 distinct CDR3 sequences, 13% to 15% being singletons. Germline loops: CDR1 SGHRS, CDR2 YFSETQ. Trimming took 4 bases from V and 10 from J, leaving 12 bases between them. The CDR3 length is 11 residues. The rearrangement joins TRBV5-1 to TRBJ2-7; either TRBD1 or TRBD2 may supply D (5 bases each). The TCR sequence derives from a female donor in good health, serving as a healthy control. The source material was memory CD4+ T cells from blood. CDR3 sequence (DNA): TGCGCCAGCAGCGAAGAGGGGAGACAGTACTTC. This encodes CASSEEGRQYF.